Listed below are T cell receptor beta chains from one sample, sequenced in a study of blood T cell repertoires in COVID-19. The repertoire was sequenced with immunoSEQ multiplex PCR; TCRdb's copy has only in-frame clones and lacks some. The repertoire includes about 34,000 clones, around nine tenths of them detected once, and 14% sits in the top ten. Sequences were obtained from peripheral blood. All receptors derive from a man aged 55 to 70 with active COVID-19. CDR3s include the opening cysteine and the closing phenylalanine or tryptophan. Size tells how often a clone was seen (once, few, many) or the class of an expanded clone, and some rows leave it out.

TRBV6-5	NA	TRBJ1-2	10	CASFRRGYTF
TRBV2	NA	TRBJ1-3	15	CASRSDREAFNTIYF
TRBV7-9	NA	TRBJ1-2	15	CASSQGSGQGYGYTF
TRBV24-1	NA	TRBJ2-2	17	CATSRDRNLANTGELFF
TRBV6-1	NA	TRBJ1-2	16	CASSEGRALLDYGYTF
TRBV11-2	NA	TRBJ1-2	14	CASSLVGRNYGYTF
TRBV7-2	NA	TRBJ2-7	14	CASSLGQSSYEQYF
TRBV28	once	TRBJ2-7	16	CASSYPGGTRRYEQYF
TRBV2	NA	TRBJ2-3	16	CASSARLAGGPNTQYF
TRBV7-2	once	TRBJ1-6	19	CASSLMWGQISSYNSPLHF
TRBV20-1	NA	TRBJ1-2	11	CSANRDYGYTF
TRBV5-4	NA	TRBJ2-7	14	CASSPAGWTYEQYF
TRBV4-1	NA	TRBJ2-1	16	CASSQMTSGRAGEQFF
TRBV10-2	NA	TRBJ2-1	13	CASSGQEYNEQFF
TRBV9	NA	TRBJ2-5	17	CASSVGVGQVSGETQYF
TRBV27	NA	TRBJ2-7	14	CASSRLVISYEQYF
TRBV28	NA	TRBJ2-7	15	CASRIAGTGLYEQYF
TRBV2	NA	TRBJ1-2	12	CASRDSLYGYTF
TRBV5-1	NA	TRBJ2-1	16	CASSLVSGRAFNEQFF
TRBV5-1	NA	TRBJ1-2	15	CASSPDRGQNYGYTF
TRBV4-1	few	TRBJ1-4	15	CASSQVSGFNEKLFF
TRBV2	NA	TRBJ2-1	15	CASSGTSGRSDEQFF
TRBV4-1	NA	TRBJ2-1	15	CASSKGLAGLNEQFF
TRBV7-8	NA	TRBJ2-2	15	CASSRDGTGRLGLFF
TRBV7-2	NA	TRBJ2-7	16	CASSQRTAGVTYEQYF